This T cell receptor beta chain derives from a study of blood T cell repertoires in COVID-19. Study-wide context: Samples taken during acute and convalescent COVID-19 were collected in the United States, Italy and Spain. PBMCs, B-cell-depleted T cells, or T cells provided the cDNA or gDNA that made up the material.

The authors' processing: Estimation of nucleated cell counts relied on the amplification of reference gene primers. Sequenced by immunoSEQ multiplex PCR; TCRdb stores in-frame clones only, minus some. That table is the source of V, J and clone size, and D and trimming were worked out from the DNA. The data contain about 190,000 clones, approximately 89% of them singletons. The J segment lost 2 bases and the V segment lost 0 bases, leaving 4 bases of the junction unmatched. The CDR3 is made up of 15 amino acids. The V gene's germline CDR1 is SGHNT and CDR2 YYREEE (reference sequence). V is TRBV5-4 and J is TRBJ2-7; 8 bases align to TRBD2. Specimen: peripheral blood. The receptor comes from a woman in her thirties with acute or convalescent COVID-19. The CDR3 DNA follows: TGTGCCAGCAGCTTGGTTGCGGGAGGAACCTACGAGCAGTACTTC. It encodes CASSLVAGGTYEQYF. Variable domain in full (rest from reference TRBV5-4 and TRBJ2-7): ETGVTQSPTHLIKTRGQQVTLRCSSQSGHNTVSWYQQALGQGPQFIFQYYREEENGRGNFPPRFSGLQFPNYSSELNVNALELDDSALYLCASSLVAGGTYEQYFGPGTRLTVT.